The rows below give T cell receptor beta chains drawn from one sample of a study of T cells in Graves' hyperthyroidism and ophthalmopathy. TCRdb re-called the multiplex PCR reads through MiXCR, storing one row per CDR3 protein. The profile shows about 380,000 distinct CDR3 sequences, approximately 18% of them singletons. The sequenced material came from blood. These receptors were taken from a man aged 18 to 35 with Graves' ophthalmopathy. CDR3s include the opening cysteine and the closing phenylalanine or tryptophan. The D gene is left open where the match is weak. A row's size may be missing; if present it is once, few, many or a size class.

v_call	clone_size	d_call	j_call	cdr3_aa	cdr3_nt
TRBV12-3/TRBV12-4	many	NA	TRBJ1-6	CASSNSFFNSPLHF	TGTGCCAGCAGTAACAGCTTCTTTAATTCACCCCTCCACTTT
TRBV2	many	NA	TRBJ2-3	CASSESPGGTDTQYF	TGTGCCAGCAGTGAAAGTCCCGGGGGCACAGATACGCAGTATTTT
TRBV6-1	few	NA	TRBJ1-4	CASLAGEKLFF	TGTGCCAGCTTGGCGGGAGAAAAACTGTTTTTT
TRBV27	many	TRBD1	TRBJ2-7	CASRRTGPTYEQYF	TGTGCCAGCAGGAGGACAGGGCCCACCTACGAGCAGTACTTC
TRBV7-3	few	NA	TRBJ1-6	CASGQQYNSPLHF	TGTGCCAGCGGTCAACAGTATAATTCACCCCTCCACTTT
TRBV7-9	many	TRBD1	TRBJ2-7	CASSPRRQGAHEQYF	TGTGCCAGCAGCCCCCGTAGACAGGGGGCTCACGAGCAGTACTTC
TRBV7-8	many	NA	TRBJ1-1	CASSLDLWDITKMNTEAFF	TGTGCCAGCAGCTTAGACCTTTGGGACATAACCAAAATGAACACTGAAGCTTTCTTT
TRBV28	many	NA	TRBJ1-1	CASSVRTNTEAFF	TGTGCCAGCAGCGTTCGAACGAACACTGAAGCTTTCTTT
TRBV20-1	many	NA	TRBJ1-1	CSARDGLGAEAFF	TGCAGTGCTAGAGACGGGCTTGGGGCTGAAGCTTTCTTT
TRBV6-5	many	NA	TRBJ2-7	CASSSSLLSDMSSYEQYF	TGTGCCAGCAGTTCCTCGCTTCTATCGGACATGAGCTCCTACGAGCAGTACTTC
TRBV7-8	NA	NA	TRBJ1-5	CASSFDRFNQPQHF	TGTGCCAGCAGCTTTGACAGGTTCAATCAGCCCCAGCATTTT
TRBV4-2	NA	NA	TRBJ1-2	CASSQADRANYGYTF	TGTGCCAGCAGCCAAGCGGACAGAGCTAACTATGGCTACACCTTC
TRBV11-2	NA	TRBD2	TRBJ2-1	CASSASRAGGPRNEQFF	TGTGCCAGCAGCGCCAGCCGAGCGGGGGGGCCGAGAAATGAGCAGTTCTTC
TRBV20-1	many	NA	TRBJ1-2	CSARWGANYGYTF	TGCAGTGCTAGGTGGGGGGCTAACTATGGCTACACCTTC
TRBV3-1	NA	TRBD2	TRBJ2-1	CAGSHSGGAGQGQFF	TGTGCCGGCAGCCACAGCGGGGGGGCCGGTCAAGGGCAGTTCTTC
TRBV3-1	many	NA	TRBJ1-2	CASSQEAPYGYTF	TGTGCCAGCAGCCAAGAGGCCCCCTATGGCTACACCTTC
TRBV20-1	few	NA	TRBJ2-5	CSARGAEGTQYF	TGCAGTGCTAGAGGGGCGGAAGGGACCCAGTACTTC
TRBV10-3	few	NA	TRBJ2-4	CAIRGNAEDNIQYF	TGTGCCATCAGAGGAAATGCCGAGGATAACATTCAGTACTTC
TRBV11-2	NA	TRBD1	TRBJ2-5	CASSPGQGADKTQYF	TGTGCCAGCAGCCCGGGACAGGGGGCCGACAAGACCCAGTACTTC
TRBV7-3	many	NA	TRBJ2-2	CASSRSTGTGELFF	TGTGCCAGCAGCAGGTCAACAGGGACGGGGGAGCTGTTTTTT
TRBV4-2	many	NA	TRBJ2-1	CASSQPGPGHNEQFF	TGTGCCAGCAGCCAGCCGGGACCAGGACACAATGAGCAGTTCTTC
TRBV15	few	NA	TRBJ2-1	CATSRQAHSYNEQFF	TGTGCCACCAGCAGACAGGCTCACTCCTACAATGAGCAGTTCTTC
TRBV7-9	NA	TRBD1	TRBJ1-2	CASSSSPGQSTGYTF	TGTGCCAGCAGCTCCTCTCCGGGACAGTCGACTGGCTACACCTTC
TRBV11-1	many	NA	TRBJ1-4	CASSFNRASTNEKLFF	TGTGCCAGCAGCTTCAACCGGGCTTCAACTAATGAAAAACTGTTTTTT
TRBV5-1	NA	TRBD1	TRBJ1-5	CASSGRQGRSFSNQPQHF	TGCGCCAGCAGCGGCCGACAGGGTAGATCTTTTAGCAATCAGCCCCAGCATTTT
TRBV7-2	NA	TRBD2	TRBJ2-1	CASSLGVAGASNEQFF	TGTGCCAGCAGCTTAGGAGTAGCGGGGGCTTCCAATGAGCAGTTCTTC
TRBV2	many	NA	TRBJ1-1	CASSEMREWNTEAFF	TGTGCCAGCAGTGAAATGAGGGAATGGAACACTGAAGCTTTCTTT
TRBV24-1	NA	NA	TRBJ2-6	CATSGAGANVLTF	TGTGCCACCAGTGGGGCTGGGGCCAACGTCCTGACTTTC
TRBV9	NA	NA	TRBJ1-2	CASSVEGAHGYTF	TGTGCCAGCAGCGTAGAAGGGGCCCATGGCTACACCTTC
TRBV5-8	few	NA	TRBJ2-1	CASSLWGQVYNEQFF	TGTGCCAGCAGCTTGTGGGGGCAGGTATACAATGAGCAGTTCTTC
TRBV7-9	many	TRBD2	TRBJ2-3	CASSPRLAGVSDTQYF	TGTGCCAGCAGCCCCCGACTAGCGGGGGTCTCAGATACGCAGTATTTT
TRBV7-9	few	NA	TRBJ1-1	CASSINDRNTEAFF	TGTGCCAGCAGCATCAACGACAGGAACACTGAAGCTTTCTTT
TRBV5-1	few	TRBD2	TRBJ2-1	CASSWTGTSDGEQFF	TGCGCCAGCAGCTGGACCGGGACTAGCGACGGTGAGCAGTTCTTC
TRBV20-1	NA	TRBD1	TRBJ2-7	CSARDPSSGQGGQYF	TGCAGTGCTAGAGATCCCTCTTCGGGACAGGGAGGGCAGTACTTC
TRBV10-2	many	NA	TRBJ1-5	CASSAANSNQPQHF	TGCGCCAGCAGTGCAGCTAATAGCAATCAGCCCCAGCATTTT
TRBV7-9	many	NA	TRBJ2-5	CASSPSEGAGETQYF	TGTGCCAGCAGCCCATCGGAGGGGGCGGGAGAGACCCAGTACTTC
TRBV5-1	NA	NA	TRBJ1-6	CASSHSTGINSPLHF	TGCGCCAGCAGCCACTCCACAGGGATCAATTCACCCCTCCACTTT